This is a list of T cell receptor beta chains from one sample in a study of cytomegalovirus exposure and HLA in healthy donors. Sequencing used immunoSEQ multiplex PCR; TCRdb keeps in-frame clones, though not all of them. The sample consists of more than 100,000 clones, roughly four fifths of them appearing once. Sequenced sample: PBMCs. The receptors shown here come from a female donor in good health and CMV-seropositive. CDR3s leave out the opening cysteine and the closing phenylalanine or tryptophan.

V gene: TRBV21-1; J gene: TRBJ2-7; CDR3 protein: ASSKARNTAGLRYEQY
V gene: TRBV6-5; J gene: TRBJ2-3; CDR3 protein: ASSYAGPTDTQY
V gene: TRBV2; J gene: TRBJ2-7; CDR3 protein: ASSSQGVLSYEQY
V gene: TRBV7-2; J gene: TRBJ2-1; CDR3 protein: ASSRTSDSYNEQF
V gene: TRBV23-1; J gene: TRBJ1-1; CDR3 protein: ASSHQTSPSRGAF
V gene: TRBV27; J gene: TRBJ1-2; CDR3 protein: ASSLSAGTPRD
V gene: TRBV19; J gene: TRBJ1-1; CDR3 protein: ASREGSGTEAF
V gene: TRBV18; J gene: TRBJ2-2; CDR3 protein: ASSPTGGLGTGELF
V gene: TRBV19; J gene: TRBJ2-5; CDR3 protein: ASSGTRKEETQY
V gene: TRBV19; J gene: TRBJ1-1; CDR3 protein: ASSDRVEAF
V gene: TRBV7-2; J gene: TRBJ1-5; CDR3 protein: ARPREVRGPNQPQH
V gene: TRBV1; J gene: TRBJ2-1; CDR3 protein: TSSQDYENSYNEQF
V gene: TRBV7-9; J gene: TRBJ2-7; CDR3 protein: ASSPTGTSGYEQY
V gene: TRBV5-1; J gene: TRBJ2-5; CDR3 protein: ASSLGQQKETQY
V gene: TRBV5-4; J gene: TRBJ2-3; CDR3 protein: ASSPERGRSTDTQY
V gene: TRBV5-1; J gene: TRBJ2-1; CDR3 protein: ASSIRQGALTEQF
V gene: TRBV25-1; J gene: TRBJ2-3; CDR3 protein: ASSQLAGVSTDTQY
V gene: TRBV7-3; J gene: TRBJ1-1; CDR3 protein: SSSLTSQGGSEAF
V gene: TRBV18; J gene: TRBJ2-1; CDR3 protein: ASSRTGTYSYNEQF
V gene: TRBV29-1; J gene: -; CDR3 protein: SVEETRRDLAYEQY
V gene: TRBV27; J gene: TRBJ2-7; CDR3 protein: ASSSILLVGGMYEQY
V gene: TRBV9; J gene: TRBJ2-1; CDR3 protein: ASSRTGQGAPNEQF
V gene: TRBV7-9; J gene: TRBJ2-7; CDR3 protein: ASSFGEGMASGYEQY
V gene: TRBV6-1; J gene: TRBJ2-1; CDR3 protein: ASSERGGLAGETYNEQF
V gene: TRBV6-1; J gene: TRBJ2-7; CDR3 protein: ASRLAGGGSYEQY